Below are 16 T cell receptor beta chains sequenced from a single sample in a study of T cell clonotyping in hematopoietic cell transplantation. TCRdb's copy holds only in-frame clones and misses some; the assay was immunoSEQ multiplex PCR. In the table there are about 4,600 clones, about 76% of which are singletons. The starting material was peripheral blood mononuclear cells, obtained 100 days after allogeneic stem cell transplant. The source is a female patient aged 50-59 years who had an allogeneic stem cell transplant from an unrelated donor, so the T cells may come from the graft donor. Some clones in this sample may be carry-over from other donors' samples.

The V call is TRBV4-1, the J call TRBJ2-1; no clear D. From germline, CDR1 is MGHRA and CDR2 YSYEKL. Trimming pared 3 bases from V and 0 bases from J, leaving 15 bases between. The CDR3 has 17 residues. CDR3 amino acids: CASSHLPWPSSYNEQFF. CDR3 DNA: TGCGCCAGCAGCCACCTTCCGTGGCCCAGCTCCTACAATGAGCAGTTCTTC.

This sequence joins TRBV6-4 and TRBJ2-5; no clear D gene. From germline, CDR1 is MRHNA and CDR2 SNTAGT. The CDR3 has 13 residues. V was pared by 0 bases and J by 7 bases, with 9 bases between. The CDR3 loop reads CASSDSPEGTQYF. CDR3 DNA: TGTGCCAGCAGTGACTCCCCCGAAGGGACCCAGTACTTC.

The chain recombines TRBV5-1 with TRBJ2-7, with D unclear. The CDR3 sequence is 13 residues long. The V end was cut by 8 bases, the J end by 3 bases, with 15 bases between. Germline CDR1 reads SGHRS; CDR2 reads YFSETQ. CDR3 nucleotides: TGCGCCAGAAAAGACGGGCCGTTCTACGAGCAGTACTTC. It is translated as CARKDGPFYEQYF.

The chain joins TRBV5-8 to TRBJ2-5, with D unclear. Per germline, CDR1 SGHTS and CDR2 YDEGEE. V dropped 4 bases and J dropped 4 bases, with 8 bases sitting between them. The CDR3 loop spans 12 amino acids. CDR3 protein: CASSPRRETQYF. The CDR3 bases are TGTGCCAGCAGCCCCAGGAGAGAGACCCAGTACTTC.

The CDR3 sequence is CASSEGFNEQFF. The CDR3 DNA sequence: TGTGCCAGCAGTGAGGGCTTCAATGAGCAGTTCTTC. This chain connects TRBV6-1 to TRBJ2-1; D remains ambiguous. Germline V lookup: CDR1 MNHNS, CDR2 SASEGT. This CDR3 has 12 residues. V shed 3 bases and J shed 6 bases, with 6 bases lying between them.

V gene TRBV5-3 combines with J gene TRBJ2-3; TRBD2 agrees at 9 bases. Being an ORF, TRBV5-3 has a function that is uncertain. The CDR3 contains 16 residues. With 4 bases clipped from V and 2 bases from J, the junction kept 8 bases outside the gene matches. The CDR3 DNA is TGTGCCAGAAGCAGAGAGCGGGGGGTCGACACAGATACGCAGTATTTT. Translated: CARSRERGVDTDTQYF.

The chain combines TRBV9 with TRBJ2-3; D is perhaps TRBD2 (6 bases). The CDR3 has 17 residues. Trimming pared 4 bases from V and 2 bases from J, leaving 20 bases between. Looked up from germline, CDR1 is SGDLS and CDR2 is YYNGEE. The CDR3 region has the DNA TGTGCCAGCAGCCCCAAAGGGTTTGCGGGGCTCACAGATACGCAGTATTTT. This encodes CASSPKGFAGLTDTQYF. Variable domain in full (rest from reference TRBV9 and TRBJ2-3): DSGVTQTPKHLITATGQRVTLRCSPRSGDLSVYWYQQSLDQGLQFLIQYYNGEERAKGNILERFSAQQFPDLHSELNLSSLELGDSALYFCASSPKGFAGLTDTQYFGPGTRLTVL.

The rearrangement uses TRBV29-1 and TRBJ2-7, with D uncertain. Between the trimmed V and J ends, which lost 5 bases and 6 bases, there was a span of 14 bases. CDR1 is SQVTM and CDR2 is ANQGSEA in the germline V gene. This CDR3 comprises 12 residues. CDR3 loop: CSVSQSFGEQYF. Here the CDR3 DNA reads TGCAGCGTTAGCCAGTCCTTTGGCGAGCAGTACTTC.

Here the CDR3 DNA reads TGCGCCAGCAGCAGGGGACTAGCATACGAGCAGTACTTC. Residues: CASSRGLAYEQYF. This chain uses TRBV5-1 with TRBJ2-7, with 9 bases identical to TRBD2. The CDR3 spans 13 residues. Germline V gene lookup returns CDR1 SGHRS and CDR2 YFSETQ. The J segment lost 4 bases and the V segment lost 4 bases, leaving 3 bases of the junction unmatched.

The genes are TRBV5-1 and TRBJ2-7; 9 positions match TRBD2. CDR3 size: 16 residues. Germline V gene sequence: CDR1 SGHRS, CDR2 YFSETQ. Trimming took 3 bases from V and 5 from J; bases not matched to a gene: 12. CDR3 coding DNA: TGCGCCAGCAGCTACGGAAGCGGGGGGCCTGTCCACGAGCAGTACTTC. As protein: CASSYGSGGPVHEQYF.

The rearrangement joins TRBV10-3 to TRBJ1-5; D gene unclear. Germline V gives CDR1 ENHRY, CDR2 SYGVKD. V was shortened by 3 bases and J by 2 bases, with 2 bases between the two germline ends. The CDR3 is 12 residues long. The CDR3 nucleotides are TGTGCCATCAGTGACCGCAATCAGCCCCAGCATTTT. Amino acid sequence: CAISDRNQPQHF.

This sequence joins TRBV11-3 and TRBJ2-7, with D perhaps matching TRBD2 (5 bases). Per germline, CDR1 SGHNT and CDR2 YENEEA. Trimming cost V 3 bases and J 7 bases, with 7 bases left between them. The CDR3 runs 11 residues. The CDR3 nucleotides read TGTGCCAGCAGCTTCCGGAGGGAGCAGTACTTC. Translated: CASSFRREQYF.

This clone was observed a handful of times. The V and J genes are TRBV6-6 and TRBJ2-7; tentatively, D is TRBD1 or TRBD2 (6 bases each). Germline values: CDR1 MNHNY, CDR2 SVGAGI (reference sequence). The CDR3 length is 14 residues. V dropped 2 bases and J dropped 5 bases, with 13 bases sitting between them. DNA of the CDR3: TGTGCCAGCAGTTACGGGGGGCCCTCGGACGAGCAGTACTTC. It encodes CASSYGGPSDEQYF.

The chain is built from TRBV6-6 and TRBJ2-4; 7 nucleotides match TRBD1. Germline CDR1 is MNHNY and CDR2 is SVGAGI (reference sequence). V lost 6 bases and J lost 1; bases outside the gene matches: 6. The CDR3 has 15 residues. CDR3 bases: TGTGCCAGCAGCCTTACACAGGGGGCCAAAAACATTCAGTACTTC. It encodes CASSLTQGAKNIQYF.

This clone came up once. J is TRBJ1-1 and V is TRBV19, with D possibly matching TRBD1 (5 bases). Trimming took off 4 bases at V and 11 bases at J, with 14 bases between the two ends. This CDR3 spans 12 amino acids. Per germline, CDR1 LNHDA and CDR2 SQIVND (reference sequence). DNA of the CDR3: TGTGCCAGTAGTACCTCGAACAGGTGGGCTTTCTTT. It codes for CASSTSNRWAFF.

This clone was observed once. The CDR3: CASSPTGGANVLTF. In DNA form, the CDR3 reads TGTGCCAGCAGCCCTACGGGTGGGGCCAACGTCCTGACTTTC. V and J are TRBV11-2 and TRBJ2-6; D not certain. CDR1 and CDR2 from the germline V gene are SGHAT and FQNNGV. V was trimmed by 5 bases and J by 3 bases, leaving 8 bases between them. The CDR3 totals 14 residues.